The 21 T cell receptor beta chains below come from one sample, sequenced in a study of CD8+ T cells in alopecia areata. After isolation, RNA underwent reverse transcription to generate cDNA as the sequencing template. Assay: immunoSEQ multiplex PCR; the TCRdb copy retains only in-frame clones and omits some. The sample lists about 98,000 clones, 35% to 50% occurring once. Sequenced sample: CD4+ T cells sorted from blood. Every receptor here comes from a human donor with alopecia areata.

V is TRBV10-3 and J is TRBJ2-5, with 9 nucleotides matching TRBD1. V shed 6 bases and J 2 bases; nucleotides not matched to a gene: 7. The germline gives CDR1 ENHRY, CDR2 SYGVKD. CDR3 size: 15 residues. This CDR3 reads CAISPDRGTQETQYF. The CDR3 DNA follows: TGTGCCATCAGCCCGGACAGGGGCACTCAAGAGACCCAGTACTTC.

This chain connects TRBV9 to TRBJ1-2; a weak D match, TRBD1 (5 bases). The germline gives CDR1 SGDLS, CDR2 YYNGEE. This CDR3 is 13 amino acids long. V gave up 4 bases and J gave up 4 bases, with 11 bases separating them. The CDR3 sequence is CASSRDGTYGYTF. The CDR3 DNA sequence: TGTGCCAGCAGCCGGGACGGCACCTATGGCTACACCTTC.

The chain employs TRBV6-6 and TRBJ2-7, with D possibly matching TRBD2 (5 bases). Trimming left V 6 bases short and J 0 bases short, with 6 bases between. The CDR3 runs to 12 residues. Germline CDR1 reads MNHNY; CDR2 reads SVGAGI (reference sequence). The CDR3 protein is CASRTSSYEQYF. DNA of the CDR3: TGTGCCAGCAGAACTAGCTCCTACGAGCAGTACTTC.

This clone was recorded a few times. The genes are TRBV29-1 and TRBJ1-1, with unresolved D. V dropped 1 base and J dropped 3 bases, with 9 bases sitting between them. CDR3 length: 13 amino acids. The V gene's germline CDR1 is SQVTM and CDR2 ANQGSEA. CDR3 sequence (DNA): TGCAGCGTTGAAGTGGGTTGGGACACTGAAGCTTTCTTT. Protein: CSVEVGWDTEAFF.

V gene TRBV6-6 combines with J gene TRBJ2-2; D tentatively reads TRBD1 or TRBD2 (6 bases each). Germline V CDR1 and CDR2: MNHNY, SVGAGI (reference sequence). The V end was cut by 10 bases, the J end by 1 base, with 13 bases between. The CDR3 length is 14 residues. The CDR3 loop is CATKGGQNTGELFF. The CDR3 DNA reads TGTGCCACCAAAGGGGGGCAGAACACCGGGGAGCTGTTTTTT.

This clone turned up a few times. This chain links TRBV29-1 with TRBJ1-1; D unresolved. The germline gives CDR1 SQVTM, CDR2 ANQGSEA. The CDR3 spans 11 residues. V lost 7 bases and J 4 bases, leaving 10 bases between the germline ends. The CDR3 is CSELMLTEAFF. The DNA for the CDR3 is TGCAGCGAACTTATGCTCACTGAAGCTTTCTTT.

The chain is built from TRBV29-1 and TRBJ2-1, with D uncertain. With 7 bases removed from V and 8 bases from J, the gap between germline ends came to 15 bases. This CDR3 has 12 residues. The V gene's germline CDR1 is SQVTM and CDR2 ANQGSEA. CDR3 protein: CSARVASDEQFF. In DNA form, the CDR3 reads TGCAGCGCCCGGGTGGCATCGGATGAGCAGTTCTTC.

This clone was seen more than once but under ten times. This rearrangement joins TRBV27 to TRBJ1-2; 8 nucleotides align to TRBD1. The CDR3 extends over 14 amino acids. CDR1 and CDR2 from the germline V gene are MNHEY and SMNVEV (reference sequence). The V and J ends lost 7 bases and 1 base, in that order; junction bases with no gene match: 5. This chain's CDR3 is CASTRGQGNYGYTF. CDR3 nucleotide sequence: TGTGCCAGCACCAGAGGACAGGGTAACTATGGCTACACCTTC.

The rearrangement links TRBV28 to TRBJ1-5, with D possibly matching TRBD1 (5 bases). Trimming removed 5 bases at V and 4 bases at J, with 12 bases between. Per the germline V gene, CDR1 is MDHEN and CDR2 is SYDVKM. This CDR3 spans 14 amino acids. DNA for the CDR3: TGTGCCAGCAGTCTAATACAGGCAAATCAGCCCCAGCATTTT. Amino acid sequence: CASSLIQANQPQHF.

This chain joins TRBV6-5 and TRBJ2-7; TRBD1 matches 7 bases. Germline V gene lookup returns CDR1 MNHEY and CDR2 SVGAGI. The CDR3 consists of 15 residues. J lost 3 bases, V lost 4 bases, and 9 bases had no gene match. This CDR3 is CASSSPGQKSYEQYF. Written as DNA, the CDR3 is TGTGCCAGCAGTTCTCCGGGACAGAAAAGCTACGAGCAGTACTTC.

This chain joins TRBV28 and TRBJ2-7, with unresolved D. Germline CDR1 and CDR2: MDHEN and SYDVKM. There are 13 residues in the CDR3. Trimming took off 2 bases at V and 7 bases at J, with 12 bases between the two ends. Written as DNA, the CDR3 is TGTGCCAGCAGTTTAAGAGACCCTCGGGAGCAGTACTTC. Protein: CASSLRDPREQYF.

The J gene is TRBJ2-5, the V gene TRBV5-1; the D gene could be TRBD1 or TRBD2 (5 bases each). Germline CDR1 is SGHRS and CDR2 is YFSETQ. CDR3 length equals 14 residues. V was pared by 4 bases and J by 6 bases, with 16 bases between. In DNA form, the CDR3 reads TGCGCCAGCAGCCCCGGTCGAGGGGCGAAGACCCAGTACTTC. This gives the protein CASSPGRGAKTQYF.

The rearrangement uses TRBV6-6 and TRBJ2-7, with 7 bases identical to TRBD2. The CDR3 extends over 14 amino acids. Germline loops: CDR1 MNHNY, CDR2 SVGAGI (reference sequence). J gave up 12 bases and V 5 bases, and 16 bases lay outside the gene matches. CDR3 amino acids: CASSLSGANSVRYF. The CDR3 coding sequence is TGTGCCAGCAGTCTAAGCGGGGCCAACTCGGTGCGGTACTTC.

The chain links TRBV4-3 to TRBJ2-7; 7 bases agree with TRBD2. CDR3 length equals 15 residues. Per germline, CDR1 LGHNA and CDR2 YSLEER. The junction had 8 bases not matched to a gene; V was cut back by 2 bases and J by 4 bases. CDR3 amino acids: CASSQWEGPEYEQYF. The CDR3 nucleotides read TGCGCCAGCAGCCAATGGGAGGGACCAGAGTACGAGCAGTACTTC.

This clone has only a few counts. The chain combines TRBV29-1 with TRBJ2-3; no firm D call. The CDR3 covers 16 residues. V shed 5 bases and J shed 4 bases, with 22 bases lying between them. Germline assignment: CDR1 SQVTM and CDR2 ANQGSEA. The CDR3 loop reads CSVRSAGFGSADTQYF. The DNA for the CDR3 is TGCAGCGTTAGGTCCGCCGGGTTTGGTTCCGCAGATACGCAGTATTTT.

There are a few counts of this clone. The chain carries TRBV2 and TRBJ2-1; 8 nucleotides agree with TRBD1. The CDR3 is made up of 17 amino acids. Germline V gene lookup returns CDR1 SNHLY and CDR2 FYNNEI. Trimming took 0 bases from V and 9 from J; bases not matched to a gene: 13. CDR3: CASSEAYDRGTQGEQFF. The CDR3 DNA reads as TGTGCCAGCAGTGAAGCTTATGACAGGGGAACACAGGGTGAGCAGTTCTTC.

The chain couples TRBV29-1 to TRBJ2-7; D is unresolved. Looked up from germline, CDR1 is SQVTM and CDR2 is ANQGSEA. The CDR3 contains 13 residues. The germline V and J ends were trimmed by 3 bases and 3 bases, with 12 bases remaining between them. The DNA for the CDR3 is TGCAGCGTTGATGCCCCCTCCGGCTACGAGCAGTACTTC. Translating gives CSVDAPSGYEQYF.

The chain links TRBV30 to TRBJ1-4, with D possibly TRBD1 on 5 matching bases. V dropped 0 bases and J dropped 12 bases, with 8 bases sitting between them. The CDR3 sequence is 11 residues long. From germline, CDR1 is GTSNPN and CDR2 SVGIG (reference sequence). CDR3 bases: TGTGCCTGGAGTGTGTCGACAGAACTGTTTTTT. It specifies CAWSVSTELFF.

In nucleotides, the CDR3 is TGCAGCGTTGGCCGCTATCCCGAGCAGTACTTC. Its protein is CSVGRYPEQYF. The chain carries TRBV29-1 and TRBJ2-7; no definite D call. This CDR3 has 11 amino acids. V was clipped by 4 bases and J by 6 bases, with 10 bases between them. Germline CDR1 and CDR2: SQVTM and ANQGSEA.

The chain joins TRBV29-1 to TRBJ2-1, with a tentative D call TRBD2 (5 bases). Germline CDR1 is SQVTM and CDR2 is ANQGSEA. Trimming took 4 bases from V and 0 from J, leaving 16 bases between them. CDR3 length: 16 residues. CDR3: CSVVKGAASSYNEQFF. The CDR3 DNA reads as TGCAGCGTTGTTAAAGGAGCGGCCAGCTCCTACAATGAGCAGTTCTTC.

This clone was recorded at least ten times. Within the sample, other DNA sequences also encode this same CDR3. The CDR3 loop reads CASSQERDQPQHF. CDR3 DNA sequence: TGTGCCAGCAGCCAAGAACGGGATCAGCCCCAGCATTTT. The genes are TRBV14 and TRBJ1-5; D is undetermined. The ends were cut back, 0 bases at V and 5 bases at J, with 5 bases in the middle. The CDR3 loop spans 13 amino acids. CDR1 is SGHDN, CDR2 FVKESK, per germline.